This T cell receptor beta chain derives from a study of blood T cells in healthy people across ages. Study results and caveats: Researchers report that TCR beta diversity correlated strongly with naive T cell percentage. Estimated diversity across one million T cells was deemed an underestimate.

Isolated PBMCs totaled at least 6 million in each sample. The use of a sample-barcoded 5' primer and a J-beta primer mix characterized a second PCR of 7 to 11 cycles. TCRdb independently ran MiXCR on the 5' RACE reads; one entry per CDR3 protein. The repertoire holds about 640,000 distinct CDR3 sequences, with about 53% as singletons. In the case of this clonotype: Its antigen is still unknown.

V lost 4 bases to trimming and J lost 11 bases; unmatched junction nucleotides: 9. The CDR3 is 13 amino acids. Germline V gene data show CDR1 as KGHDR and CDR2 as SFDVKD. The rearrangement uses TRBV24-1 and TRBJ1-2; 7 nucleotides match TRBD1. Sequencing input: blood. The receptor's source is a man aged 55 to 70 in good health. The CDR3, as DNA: TGTGCCACCAGTGACGAAAGACAGGGTGGGTACACCTTC. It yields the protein CATSDERQGGYTF.